This T cell receptor (beta chain) emerged from a study of shared T cell receptors in the human thymus. The CDR3 has 14 amino acids. Germline CDR1 is SGHRS and CDR2 is YFSETQ. V trimming: 4 bases; J trimming: 4 bases; junction bases outside the gene matches: 7. Sequencing was performed with immunoSEQ multiplex PCR; in TCRdb, only in-frame clones are kept and a portion is missing. The table records approximately 660,000 clones, 88% of them present only once. The same data also went into a second study, on human thymus T cells. That paper states: Highly overlapping thymic repertoires in unrelated individuals were reported by related research.

The J gene is TRBJ1-2, the V gene TRBV5-1; 7 bases line up with TRBD1. This clonotype was obtained from a boy under two years old with a congenital heart defect. The sequenced sample was thymocytes. CDR3 amino acids: CASSVAAGGYGYTF. Here the CDR3 DNA reads TGCGCCAGCAGCGTCGCGGCAGGGGGCTATGGCTACACCTTC. Using reference TRBV5-1 and TRBJ1-2 for the parts outside the CDR3, the full variable domain is KAGVTQTPRYLIKTRGQQVTLSCSPISGHRSVSWYQQTPGQGLQFLFEYFSETQRNKGNFPGRFSGRQFSNSRSEMNVSTLELGDSALYLCASSVAAGGYGYTFGSGTRLTVV.